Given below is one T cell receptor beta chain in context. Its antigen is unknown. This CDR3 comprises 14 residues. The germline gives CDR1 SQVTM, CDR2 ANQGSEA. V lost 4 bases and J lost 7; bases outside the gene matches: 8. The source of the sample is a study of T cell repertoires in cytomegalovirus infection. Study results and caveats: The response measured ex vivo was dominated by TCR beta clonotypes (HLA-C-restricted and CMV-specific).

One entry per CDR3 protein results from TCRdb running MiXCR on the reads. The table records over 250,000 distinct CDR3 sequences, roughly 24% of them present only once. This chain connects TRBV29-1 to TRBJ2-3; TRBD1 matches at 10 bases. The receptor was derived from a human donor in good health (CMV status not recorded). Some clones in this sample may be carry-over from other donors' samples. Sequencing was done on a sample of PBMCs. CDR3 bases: TGCAGCGTTGCCAGAGGGACAGGGGATAATACGCAGTATTTT. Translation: CSVARGTGDNTQYF.